The next 17 T cell receptor beta chains were all read from a single sample in a study of shared clonotypes between healthy human individuals. Only CD45RO-negative cells positively selected for CCR7 counted as naive CD8 cells, so terminally differentiated effector memory CD45RA+ cells were excluded. TCRdb's copy holds only in-frame clones and misses some; the assay was immunoSEQ multiplex PCR. The table has 750,000 to 1,000,000 clones, approximately 92% seen once. Sequenced: naive CD8+ T cells sorted from blood. These receptors originate from a young man in good health.

The sample holds a few counts of this clone. V and J are TRBV2 and TRBJ1-5; D may be TRBD1 (5 bases). Germline assignment: CDR1 SNHLY and CDR2 FYNNEI. The CDR3 sequence is 16 residues long. V was cut by 1 base and J by 6 bases, with 16 bases left in between. Here the CDR3 reads CASSEGVRAIRQPQHF. In nucleotides, the CDR3 is TGTGCCAGCAGTGAAGGAGTCAGGGCGATACGTCAGCCCCAGCATTTT. Drawing the rest from reference TRBV2 and TRBJ1-5, the complete variable domain is EPEVTQTPSHQVTQMGQEVILRCVPISNHLYFYWYRQILGQKVEFLVSFYNNEISEKSEIFDDQFSVERPDGSNFTLKIRSTKLEDSAMYFCASSEGVRAIRQPQHFGDGTRLSIL.

The V and J genes are TRBV10-2 and TRBJ2-2, with 7 bases that match TRBD1. CDR3 length equals 16 residues. V gave up 0 bases and J gave up 3 bases; unmatched junction bases: 4. Per the germline V gene, CDR1 is WSHSY and CDR2 is SAAADI. CDR3 sequence reads: CASSESGRGYTGELFF. In DNA, the CDR3 is TGCGCCAGCAGTGAGTCCGGCAGGGGGTACACCGGGGAGCTGTTTTTT.

The chain couples TRBV30 to TRBJ1-2; perhaps TRBD1 as D (5 bases). V was pared by 1 base and J by 6 bases, with 21 bases between. This CDR3 spans 16 amino acids. CDR1 GTSNPN and CDR2 SVGIG come from the germline V gene (reference sequence). The CDR3 nucleotides are TGTGCCTGGAGTGCGGGGGTGAGGGAGAGTGCCCATGGCTACACCTTC. Its protein product is CAWSAGVRESAHGYTF.

The sample holds one count of this clone. V and J are TRBV6-1 and TRBJ2-7, with TRBD1 identical over 11 bases. Germline V gives CDR1 MNHNS, CDR2 SASEGT. The CDR3 loop spans 15 amino acids. Trimming at V came to 4 bases and at J to 2 bases, leaving 4 bases not matched to a gene. As DNA, the CDR3 is TGTGCCAGCAGTGTTCCGGGACAGGGGGCCTACGAGCAGTACTTC. Protein product: CASSVPGQGAYEQYF.

V is TRBV7-9 and J is TRBJ2-2; 9 positions agree with TRBD2. With 1 base clipped from V and 3 bases from J, the junction kept 9 bases outside the gene matches. The length of the CDR3 is 18 residues. Germline V lookup: CDR1 SEHNR, CDR2 FQNEAQ (reference sequence). The CDR3 region is CASSLVLAGSFHTGELFF. CDR3 nucleotide sequence: TGTGCCAGCAGCTTAGTACTAGCGGGTTCTTTCCACACCGGGGAGCTGTTTTTT. Full variable domain (missing parts from reference TRBV7-9 and TRBJ2-2): DTGVSQNPRHKITKRGQNVTFRCDPISEHNRLYWYRQTLGQGPEFLTYFQNEAQLEKSRLLSDRFSAERPKGSFSTLEIQRTEQGDSAMYLCASSLVLAGSFHTGELFFGEGSRLTVL.

The chain combines TRBV11-2 with TRBJ2-1; 9 bases map to TRBD2. The CDR3 loop spans 15 amino acids. Trimming at V came to 5 bases and at J to 2 bases, leaving 4 bases not matched to a gene. Germline assignment: CDR1 SGHAT and CDR2 FQNNGV. The CDR3 sequence is CASSPSGATYNEQFF. CDR3 bases: TGTGCCAGCAGCCCTAGCGGGGCCACCTACAATGAGCAGTTCTTC.

The chain employs TRBV6-5 and TRBJ2-1; 9 positions agree with TRBD2. After removal of 2 bases from V and 8 bases from J, the junction contained 4 bases not matched to a gene. From germline, CDR1 is MNHEY and CDR2 SVGAGI. The CDR3 runs to 14 residues. The CDR3: CASSYLAGIDEQFF. The CDR3 DNA is TGTGCCAGCAGTTACCTAGCGGGAATAGATGAGCAGTTCTTC.

The chain recombines TRBV11-3 with TRBJ2-1; 7 bases align to TRBD2. Germline loops: CDR1 SGHNT, CDR2 YENEEA. J was trimmed by 0 bases and V by 5 bases; bases with no gene match: 1. CDR3 length: 14 residues. CDR3 in DNA: TGTGCCAGCAGCCGCGGGAGCTCCTACAATGAGCAGTTCTTC. Translated: CASSRGSSYNEQFF.

The chain uses TRBV5-1 and TRBJ2-7, with D hard to call. V was clipped by 4 bases and J by 2 bases, with 13 bases between them. The CDR3 totals 14 residues. CDR1 SGHRS and CDR2 YFSETQ come from the germline V gene. Here the CDR3 DNA reads TGCGCCAGCAGCCCGGGCGGCCTTACCTACGAGCAGTACTTC. As protein: CASSPGGLTYEQYF.

V usage is TRBV9 and J usage is TRBJ2-3; D remains unclear. The ends were cut back, 1 base at V and 1 base at J, with 16 bases in the middle. This CDR3 region has 17 residues. Germline V gives CDR1 SGDLS, CDR2 YYNGEE. The CDR3 region has the DNA TGTGCCAGCAGCGTACGGGCCCTCATAGGACGCACAGATACGCAGTATTTT. Translated, it gives CASSVRALIGRTDTQYF.

This sequence joins TRBV4-1 and TRBJ1-2; D remains ambiguous. The CDR3 is 14 residues long. Deletions cut 1 base from V and 5 bases from J, with 11 bases between. Per the germline V gene, CDR1 is MGHRA and CDR2 is YSYEKL. Written as DNA, the CDR3 is TGCGCCAGCAGCCAAGGTTTGACAAGTTATGGCTACACCTTC. It yields the protein CASSQGLTSYGYTF.

This chain uses TRBV19 with TRBJ2-1, with 9 bases aligning to TRBD1. The germline CDR1 and CDR2 sequences are LNHDA and SQIVND (reference sequence). V dropped 7 bases and J dropped 7; count of bases not matched to a gene: 14. This CDR3 is built from 16 residues. The CDR3 reads CASTQTVDRGGNEQFF. For the CDR3, the DNA is TGTGCCAGTACCCAAACGGTGGACAGGGGTGGGAATGAGCAGTTCTTC. The full variable domain, its missing parts supplied by reference TRBV19 and TRBJ2-1, is DGGITQSPKYLFRKEGQNVTLSCEQNLNHDAMYWYRQDPGQGLRLIYYSQIVNDFQKGDIAEGYSVSREKKESFPLTVTSAQKNPTAFYLCASTQTVDRGGNEQFFGPGTRLTVL.

This chain uses TRBV11-2 with TRBJ2-7; D gene uncertain. Trimming pared 2 bases from V and 2 bases from J, leaving 7 bases between. The CDR3 covers 13 residues. Germline V gives CDR1 SGHAT, CDR2 FQNNGV. The CDR3 sequence: CASSLLGPYEQYF. CDR3 DNA sequence: TGTGCCAGCAGCTTATTAGGACCCTACGAGCAGTACTTC.

This clone was seen a single time. V is TRBV6-4 and J is TRBJ2-1, with TRBD2 matching over 16 bases. The CDR3 is 15 residues long. Germline V lookup: CDR1 MRHNA, CDR2 SNTAGT. V lost 6 bases and J lost 7; bases outside the gene matches: 3. The CDR3 is CASSPGLAGGNEQFF. The CDR3 DNA reads TGTGCCAGCAGCCCGGGACTAGCGGGAGGGAATGAGCAGTTCTTC.

The genes are TRBV27 and TRBJ2-1; D gene uncertain. Germline V gene data show CDR1 as MNHEY and CDR2 as SMNVEV (reference sequence). The CDR3 length is 14 residues. V was pared by 2 bases and J by 6 bases, with 11 bases between. The CDR3 loop reads CASSLGVAGNEQFF. CDR3 DNA sequence: TGTGCCAGCAGTTTAGGGGTAGCAGGCAATGAGCAGTTCTTC.

This clone has just one count. This chain uses TRBV6-5 with TRBJ2-7; D remains ambiguous. V was cut by 5 bases and J by 5 bases, with 13 bases left in between. The CDR3 spans 13 residues. The germline V gene has CDR1 MNHEY and CDR2 SVGAGI. As DNA, the CDR3 is TGTGCCAGCAGTACAACCTATTCGAACGAGCAGTACTTC. Its translation: CASSTTYSNEQYF.

This clone was observed a handful of times. The chain recombines TRBV6-5 with TRBJ2-7; D might be TRBD1 (6 bases). Germline CDR1 reads MNHEY; CDR2 reads SVGAGI. The CDR3 is 15 residues long. Trimming removed 0 bases at V and 1 base at J, with 10 bases between. CDR3 sequence: CASSYSTQGSYEQYF. Written as DNA, the CDR3 is TGTGCCAGCAGTTACTCGACGCAGGGGTCCTACGAGCAGTACTTC.